This T cell receptor beta chain was retrieved from a study of blood T cells in healthy people across ages. This clonotype was recorded a few times. Antigen unknown. Study-wide points: Naive CD4+ cell counts and diversity both ran higher in long-lived than in aged donors.

This CDR3 has 18 residues. Germline V gene lookup returns CDR1 MDHEN and CDR2 SYDVKM. V gave up 3 bases and J gave up 7 bases, with 25 bases separating them. The use of a sample-barcoded 5' primer and a J-beta primer mix characterized a second PCR of roughly 6 to 11 cycles. All cDNA molecules were each tagged by a template-switch adaptor with 12 random nucleotides. TCRdb passed the 5' RACE reads through MiXCR, listing each CDR3 protein once. The sample has 1.5 million to 2 million distinct CDR3 sequences; roughly 43% are singletons. The TCR was taken from a human donor in good health. Sequenced sample: blood. The chain links TRBV28 to TRBJ1-5, with a weak D call TRBD1 (6 bases). CDR3 in DNA: TGTGCCAGCAGTTTCCTAGTACTTCGGACAGCGCAACTCCAGCCCCAGCATTTT. This translates into CASSFLVLRTAQLQPQHF. The complete variable domain, with remaining parts taken from reference TRBV28 and TRBJ1-5, reads DVKVTQSSRYLVKRTGEKVFLECVQDMDHENMFWYRQDPGLGLRLIYFSYDVKMKEKGDIPEGYSVSREKKERFSLILESASTNQTSMYLCASSFLVLRTAQLQPQHFGDGTRLSIL.